The T cell receptor beta chain under discussion was sequenced for a study of HIV-infected children after antiretroviral therapy interruption. A 3' RACE protocol on RNA, with unique molecular identifiers, produced the TCR library. MiXCR, run by TCRdb on the 3' RACE reads, gives a single entry per CDR3 protein. The table has more than 35,000 distinct CDR3 sequences, approximately 7% seen once. General study points: The Gini coefficient of naive CD4+ repertoires rose, returning to baseline by 3 years.

The CDR3 is 14 amino acids. Trimming cost V 5 bases and J 1 base; bases outside gene matches: 5. Germline loops: CDR1 DFQATT, CDR2 SNEGSKA (reference sequence). Treatment meaning: PENTA 11 planned treatment interruption arm or continuous ART arm. Participants had taken at least three-drug ART for at least 24 weeks. At least 5 million viable PBMCs were required per cryopreserved sample. At least ten counts were recorded for this clonotype. Its target is unknown. The sample in question was CD45RA+ CD4+ T cells from PBMCs, pooled from several time points, obtained from a donor given antiretroviral therapy, either interrupted or continuous. This sample's subset: naive CD4+ CD45RA+ CD45RO- T cells. This receptor was obtained from a pool of human donors with HIV. The rearrangement uses TRBV20-1 and TRBJ2-7, with 10 positions matching TRBD1. The CDR3 is CSAGTGQGSYEQYF. DNA for the CDR3: TGCAGTGCTGGGACGGGACAGGGGTCCTACGAGCAGTACTTC.